This TCR beta chain was captured by sequencing in a study of OX40 agonist ivuxolimab in advanced cancers. The wider study: At roughly 83% male, the cohort had a mean age of 60 years, ranging from roughly 20 to 85. General study findings and limits: On average, CD8+ T cells had more expanded clones than CD4+. The CD4+ and CD8+ T cells in the blood had expanded clonally by week 6 at 0.1 to 3.0 mg/kg.

V gave up 0 bases and J gave up 9 bases, with 11 bases separating them. The CDR3 length is 13 residues. Per the germline V gene, CDR1 is SGHDN and CDR2 is FVKESK. This clone came up a few times. Its antigen is not known. Sequencing was performed with immunoSEQ multiplex PCR; in TCRdb, only in-frame clones are kept and a portion is missing. The data show approximately 75,000 clones, 78% seen once. V usage is TRBV14 and J usage is TRBJ2-5; D is undetermined. The source was CD4+ or CD8+ T cells sorted from blood, collected in a trial of the OX40 agonist ivuxolimab. This clonotype was sampled from an adult with an advanced solid tumor such as melanoma, head and neck, liver or kidney cancer. The CDR3 sequence: CASSQDLRQPQYF. The CDR3 nucleotides are TGTGCCAGCAGCCAAGATCTCCGCCAACCCCAGTACTTC.